This T cell receptor (beta chain) originates from a study of blood T cell repertoires in COVID-19 (dated by TCRdb to about 2020). In terms of the full investigation: Collaborator samples came from the United States, Italy and Spain and covered acute and convalescent phases of COVID-19. The prospective study material was composed of cDNA or gDNA derived from T cells, B-cell-depleted T cells, or PBMCs. Deeply sampled blood TCRbeta repertoires from subjects exposed to, actively infected with, or recovered from COVID-19 were included in the dataset. The repertoires were released in a freely available public database intended as a resource for research on the immune response to SARS-CoV-2. Samples came from the ongoing ImmuneRACE study (first 160 participants) plus 1,254 subjects from 6 global collaborators. The sample metadata nearly always contained a de-identified subject ID, COVID-19 status, age in years and sex. Where HLA class I and class II types were available, the types were taken from metadata supplied by the sample provider, not from assay-based typing. General study outcomes and caveats: The quantity of clinical and demographic metadata differed by source and by participant and was supplied without curation.

Reading from cysteine to phenylalanine, the CDR3 counts 12 amino acids. Only the CDR3 part of the read is kept: 36 bases, read in frame from the first base. V gives up 2 bases and J gives up 11 bases, and the segment between their germline ends measures 12 bases. Collaborating institutions collected whole blood in K2EDTA tubes following their own protocols. For TCRbeta analysis, collaborators shipped samples in one of three forms: frozen whole blood, isolated PBMCs, or DNA extracted from either of those sample types. TCRbeta CDR3 regions were amplified from genomic DNA using the immunoSEQ Assay, a bias-controlled multiplex PCR. In the original analysis: The number of nucleated cells in each sample was estimated by amplification of reference gene primers within the assay. To quantify the absolute abundance of each unique TCRbeta CDR3 rearrangement, sequence reads were collapsed and filtered. Productive Simpson clonality was computed per sample as the square root of Simpson's diversity index over productive rearrangements. This immuneACCESS table, as held by TCRdb, lists in-frame sequences with V and J called but not all clones. Of the missing ones, under half trace to an unresolved V gene in checked studies; the others have no known cause. V and J calls and clone size come straight from that table; D and trimming were deduced from the DNA. Across this sample there are 100,000 to 150,000 clones, with over 75% seen only once. About a quarter of the sample goes to the ten largest clones.

As for this clone: The specificity of this receptor is unknown. No per-base quality is available; no much larger clone lies one base away.

Rearrangement joined TRBV12-3 or TRBV12-4 to TRBJ1-1, with a weak D call of TRBD1 (5 bases match). The sample consisted of peripheral blood. The receptor was derived from an elderly woman with acute or convalescent COVID-19. The DNA is TGTGCCAGCAGTTTACTGGGCAGGGCCGCTTTCTTT. The translation is CASSLLGRAAFF.